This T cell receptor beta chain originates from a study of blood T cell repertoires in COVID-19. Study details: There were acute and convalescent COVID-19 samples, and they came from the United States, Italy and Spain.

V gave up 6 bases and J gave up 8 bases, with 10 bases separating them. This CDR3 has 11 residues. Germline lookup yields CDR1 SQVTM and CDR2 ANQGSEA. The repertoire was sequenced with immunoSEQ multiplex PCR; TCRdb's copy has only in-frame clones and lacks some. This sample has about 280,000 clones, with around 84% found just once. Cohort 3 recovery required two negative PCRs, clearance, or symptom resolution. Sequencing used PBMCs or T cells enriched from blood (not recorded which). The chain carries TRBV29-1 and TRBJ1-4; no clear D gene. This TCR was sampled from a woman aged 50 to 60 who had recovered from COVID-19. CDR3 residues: CSVRPGEKLFF. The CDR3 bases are TGCAGCGTCCGACCCGGGGAAAAACTGTTTTTT.